Listed here is a single T cell receptor beta chain. Its antigen is unidentified. The sample belongs to a study of T cell repertoires in cytomegalovirus infection. Study as a whole: Epitope selection comprised recently identified HLA-C-restricted CMV epitopes and well-studied HLA-B-restricted CMV epitopes.

In TCRdb, the reads were re-called with MiXCR into one record per CDR3 protein. The table records 680,000 or so distinct CDR3 sequences, around 30% of them present only once. Study-wide findings and caveats: Cumulative public TCR beta family frequency identified CMV carriers with the relevant HLA. The ex vivo response showed dominance by HLA-C-restricted CMV-specific TCR beta clonotypes.

CDR3 length: 13 amino acids. Germline V lookup: CDR1 MNHNS, CDR2 SASEGT. Trimming at V came to 10 bases and at J to 10 bases, leaving 12 bases not matched to a gene. This TCR was recovered from a human donor in good health (CMV status not recorded). Some clones in this sample may be carry-over from other donors' samples. The V gene is TRBV6-1, the J gene TRBJ1-4, with TRBD1 identical over 7 bases. The input for sequencing was cultured PBMCs, taken from culture after CMV antigen stimulation. This chain's CDR3 is CATRSTGIGKLFF. As DNA, the CDR3 is TGTGCCACCAGATCGACAGGGATCGGAAAACTGTTTTTT.